This entry describes one T cell receptor beta chain. The antigen is undetermined. The entry originates in a study of tumor-infiltrating lymphocytes in glioblastoma multiforme. TCRB libraries came from RNA via three nested multiplex PCR rounds. TCRB-specific cDNA synthesis used roughly 0.55 ug of total RNA. TCRdb passed the multiplex PCR reads through MiXCR, listing each CDR3 protein once. The data show almost 20,000 distinct CDR3 sequences, with around 68% seen just once and about 17% held by the top ten. General study findings and limits: TCR plus mutation findings rest on a single glioblastoma patient. Clone frequencies may be distorted by unequal TCR transcripts per cell.

The J segment lost 2 bases and the V segment lost 2 bases, leaving 13 bases of the junction unmatched. From germline, CDR1 is MGHRA and CDR2 YSYEKL. This CDR3 is 18 amino acids long. The V gene is TRBV4-1, the J gene TRBJ2-3; TRBD2 agrees at 7 bases. The sequence was collected from a male donor with glioblastoma. Sequencing was carried out using peripheral blood. This chain's CDR3 is CASSQSPPGGFSTDTQYF. DNA for the CDR3: TGCGCCAGCAGCCAAAGTCCCCCGGGGGGTTTCTCCACAGATACGCAGTATTTT.